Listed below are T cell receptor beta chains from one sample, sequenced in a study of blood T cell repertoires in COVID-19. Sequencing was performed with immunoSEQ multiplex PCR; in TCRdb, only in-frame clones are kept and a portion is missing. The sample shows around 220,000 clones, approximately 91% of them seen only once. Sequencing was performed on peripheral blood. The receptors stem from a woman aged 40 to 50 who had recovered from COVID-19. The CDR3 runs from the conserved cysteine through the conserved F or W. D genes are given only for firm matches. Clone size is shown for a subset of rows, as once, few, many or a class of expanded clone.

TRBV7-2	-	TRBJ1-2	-	CASSVLRGYTF	TGTGCCAGCAGCGTCCTACGGGGCTACACCTTC
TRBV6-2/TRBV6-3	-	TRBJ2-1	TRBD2	CASSYWSSGSHNEQFF	TGTGCCAGCAGTTATTGGTCTAGCGGGAGCCACAATGAGCAGTTCTTC
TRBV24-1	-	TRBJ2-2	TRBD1	CATRNRGKFVSGELFF	TGTGCCACCAGGAACAGGGGGAAATTCGTTTCCGGGGAGCTGTTTTTT
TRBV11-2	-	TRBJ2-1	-	CASSRTRDYNEQFF	TGTGCCAGCAGCCGCACCCGGGATTACAATGAGCAGTTCTTC
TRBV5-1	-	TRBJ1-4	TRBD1	CASTSTPGQINEKLFF	TGCGCCAGCACCTCGACACCGGGACAGATTAATGAAAAACTGTTTTTT
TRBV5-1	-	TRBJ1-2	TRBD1	CASSSLGDSTYGYTF	TGCGCCAGCAGCTCTTTAGGGGACAGCACATATGGCTACACCTTC
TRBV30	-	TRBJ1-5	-	CAWSVPPGGGNQPQHF	TGTGCCTGGAGTGTACCCCCGGGCGGGGGCAATCAGCCCCAGCATTTT
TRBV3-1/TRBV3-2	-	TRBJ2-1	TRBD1	CASSPIDWDRVFEQFF	TGTGCCAGCAGCCCAATCGATTGGGACAGGGTTTTTGAGCAGTTCTTC
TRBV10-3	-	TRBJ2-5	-	CAISQGRETQYF	TGTGCCATCAGTCAGGGAAGAGAGACCCAGTACTTC
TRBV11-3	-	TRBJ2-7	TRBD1	CASSLAGGPYEQYF	TGTGCCAGCAGCTTAGCAGGGGGCCCCTACGAGCAGTACTTC
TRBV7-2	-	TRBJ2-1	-	CASSLATQRANEQFF	TGTGCCAGCAGCTTAGCGACCCAGAGGGCCAATGAGCAGTTCTTC
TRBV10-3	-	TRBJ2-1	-	CAISEDERINEQFF	TGTGCCATCAGTGAAGATGAGCGTATTAATGAGCAGTTCTTC
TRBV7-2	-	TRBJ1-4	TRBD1	CASSFQQGGRNEKLFF	TGTGCCAGCAGCTTTCAACAGGGGGGTCGTAATGAAAAACTGTTTTTT
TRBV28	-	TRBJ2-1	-	CASREGSSYNEQFF	TGTGCCAGCAGGGAGGGGAGCTCCTACAATGAGCAGTTCTTC
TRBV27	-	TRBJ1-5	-	CASSLGGGFDSNQPQHF	TGTGCCAGCAGTTTAGGGGGGGGGTTTGATAGCAATCAGCCCCAGCATTTT
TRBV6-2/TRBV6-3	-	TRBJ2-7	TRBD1	CASSYTGGSYEQYF	TGTGCCAGCAGCTATACAGGGGGGTCCTACGAGCAGTACTTC
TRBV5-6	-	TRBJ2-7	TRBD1	CASSARDRRGYEQYF	TGTGCCAGCAGCGCCCGGGACAGGAGGGGCTACGAGCAGTACTTC
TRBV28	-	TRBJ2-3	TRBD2	CASSLDSGVLDTQYF	TGTGCCAGCAGTTTAGATAGCGGGGTTTTGGATACGCAGTATTTT
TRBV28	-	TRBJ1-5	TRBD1	CASRTTGQGADRLNQPQHF	TGTGCCAGCAGGACTACCGGACAGGGGGCGGATAGACTCAATCAGCCCCAGCATTTT
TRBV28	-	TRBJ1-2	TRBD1	CASRTRTGGLYGYTF	TGTGCCAGCAGAACCCGGACAGGGGGCCTTTATGGCTACACCTTC
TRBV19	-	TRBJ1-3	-	CASRTDSRAIYF	TGTGCCAGCCGGACAGACAGTCGCGCCATATATTTT
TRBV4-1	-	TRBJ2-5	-	CASSQSETQYF	TGCGCCAGCAGCCAAAGCGAGACCCAGTACTTC
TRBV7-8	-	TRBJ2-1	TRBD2	CASSGRLAGVNNEQFF	TGTGCCAGCAGCGGTAGACTAGCGGGAGTCAACAATGAGCAGTTCTTC
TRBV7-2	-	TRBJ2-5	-	CASSTAVQETQYF	TGTGCCAGCAGTACAGCGGTCCAAGAGACCCAGTACTTC
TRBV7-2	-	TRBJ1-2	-	CASSPRQGYGYTF	TGTGCCAGCAGCCCCCGCCAGGGCTATGGCTACACCTTC
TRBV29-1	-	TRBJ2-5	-	CSVSITGASETQYF	TGCAGCGTTAGCATAACGGGAGCCAGCGAGACCCAGTACTTC
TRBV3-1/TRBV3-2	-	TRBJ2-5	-	CASSPQETQYF	TGTGCCAGCAGCCCCCAGGAGACCCAGTACTTC
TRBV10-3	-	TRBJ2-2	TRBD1	CAISDLGTGSSGELFF	TGTGCCATCAGTGACCTGGGGACAGGGTCTTCGGGGGAGCTGTTTTTT
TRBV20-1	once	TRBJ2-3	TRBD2	CSASKASGATDTQYF	TGCAGTGCTAGTAAGGCTAGCGGGGCCACAGATACGCAGTATTTT
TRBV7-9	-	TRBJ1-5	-	CASSLSGAGNQPQHF	TGTGCCAGCAGCTTATCAGGGGCGGGCAATCAGCCCCAGCATTTT
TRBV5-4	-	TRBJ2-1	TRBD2	CASSREGRVLNNEQFF	TGTGCCAGCAGCCGCGAAGGGAGGGTTCTGAACAATGAGCAGTTCTTC
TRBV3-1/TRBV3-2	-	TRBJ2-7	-	CASSQVTRPYEQYF	TGTGCCAGCAGCCAAGTGACAAGGCCCTACGAGCAGTACTTC
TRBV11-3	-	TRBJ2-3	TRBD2	CASSFSAGDTQYF	TGTGCCAGCAGCTTCTCAGCGGGGGATACGCAGTATTTT
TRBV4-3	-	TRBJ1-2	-	CASSQRGGALDGYTF	TGCGCCAGCAGCCAACGTGGGGGGGCGCTTGATGGCTACACCTTC
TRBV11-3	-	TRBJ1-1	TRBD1	CASSPGGQGRNTEAFF	TGTGCCAGCAGCCCAGGGGGTCAGGGGCGGAACACTGAAGCTTTCTTT
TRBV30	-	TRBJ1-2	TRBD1	CAWSVPGQGRNYGYTF	TGTGCCTGGAGTGTACCGGGACAGGGACGGAACTATGGCTACACCTTC
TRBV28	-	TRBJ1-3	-	CASSFGGKGLSGNTIYF	TGTGCCAGCAGTTTCGGAGGAAAGGGCCTCTCTGGAAACACCATATATTTT
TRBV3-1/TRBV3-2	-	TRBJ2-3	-	CASSPHPRAADTQYF	TGTGCCAGCAGCCCCCACCCTAGAGCCGCAGATACGCAGTATTTT
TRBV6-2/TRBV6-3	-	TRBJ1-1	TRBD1	CASSYSTGGFTEAFF	TGTGCCAGCAGTTACTCGACAGGGGGCTTCACTGAAGCTTTCTTT
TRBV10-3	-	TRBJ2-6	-	CAIRGASGANVLTF	TGTGCCATCAGGGGGGCGAGTGGGGCCAACGTCCTGACTTTC